Many counts were recorded for the clone carrying this T cell receptor (beta chain). Its cognate antigen is unknown. The sample originates from a study of human T cells and chemical hapten exposure. Study-wide results and limits: The donor cohort had alopecia, so its immune response may not match that of healthy people.

The time point was: patch test 3, about 24 weeks after DPC sensitization. Treatment noted: therapeutic diphenylcyclopropenone sensitization with weekly scalp DPC. Alopecia patients, 18 to 70 years old and DPC-suitable, served as donors. From the RACE reads, TCRdb called clonotypes with MiXCR, one entry per CDR3 protein. The repertoire consists of 50,000 to 60,000 distinct CDR3 sequences, with roughly an eighth occurring once and the leading ten covering roughly 2.4%. This sequence was found in a man aged 30-40 years with alopecia areata. Some clones in this sample may be carry-over from other donors' samples. This material consisted of whole blood, taken in connection with sensitization to the hapten diphenylcyclopropenone (DPC).

DNA for the CDR3: TGTGCCAGCAGCTATAGAGGCACTAGCACAGATACGCAGTATTTT. It encodes CASSYRGTSTDTQYF. The V gene is TRBV5-5, the J gene TRBJ2-3; D not certain. The V end lost 3 bases, the J end lost 0 bases, and 11 bases lay between the germline ends. This CDR3 comprises 15 residues. The germline V gene encodes CDR1 SGHKS and CDR2 YYEKEE (reference sequence).